The present T cell receptor beta chain was sequenced within a study of T cell responses to AZD1222 COVID-19 vaccine. Regarding the study as a whole: Regions 160-218 and 743-854 held dominance among vaccine-associated CD4 TCRs, which spanned spike. White British ancestry dominated among donors, who included more females, and clonal diversity was possibly underestimated. Unmutated variant regions reportedly attract nearly half of all spike-specific TCRs. Baseline serology detected seropositivity in only six AZD1222 recipients.

The repertoire was sequenced with immunoSEQ multiplex PCR; TCRdb's copy has only in-frame clones and lacks some. The table includes some 100,000 clones, approximately 91% detected once. V was trimmed by 1 base and J by 4 bases, leaving 14 bases between them. There are 16 residues in the CDR3. The germline V gene has CDR1 PRHDT and CDR2 FYEKMQ (reference sequence). Concerning this clone: No antigen is known for it.

The sequencing here drew on peripheral blood, taken on day 0 of MenACWY control vaccination. The chain links TRBV13 to TRBJ2-1; D is tentatively TRBD1 or TRBD2 (5 bases each). The receptor's source is an adult in good health. The chain's CDR3 is CASSLAGTRTYNEQFF. In DNA, the CDR3 is TGTGCCAGCAGCTTAGCCGGGACGAGAACGTACAATGAGCAGTTCTTC.